The present entry profiles one TCR beta chain with its context. Its antigen is as yet unknown. This sample is drawn from a study of OX40 agonist ivuxolimab in advanced cancers. Study summary: The study enrolled dose-escalation patients with hepatocellular carcinoma, melanoma, renal cell or head and neck cancer. Past anti-PD-1, anti-PD-L1 or anti-CTLA-4 therapy was accepted, and 30% to 45% had received some. The study, taken as a whole, reports: At 0.1-3.0 mg/kg, partial responders had clonal expansion among the lowest observed. Also showing low normalized T-cell clonal expansion were some of the nonresponders.

Germline values: CDR1 KGHSH, CDR2 LQKENI. This CDR3 comprises 15 residues. Trimming removed 2 bases at V and 9 bases at J, with 14 bases between. Assay used: immunoSEQ multiplex PCR; TCRdb lists only in-frame clones, some missing. The sample has over 55,000 clones; 86% are singletons. The clonotype was recovered from an adult with an advanced solid tumor such as melanoma, head and neck, liver or kidney cancer. The chain has TRBV18 and TRBJ1-6; D is undetermined. The sample in question was CD4+ or CD8+ T cells sorted from blood, obtained in a trial of the OX40 agonist ivuxolimab. CDR3 bases: TGTGCCAGCTCACCAGGACTATTGCGGCCTTCACCCCTCCACTTT. It yields the protein CASSPGLLRPSPLHF. Full variable domain (missing parts from reference TRBV18 and TRBJ1-6): NAGVMQNPRHLVRRRGQEARLRCSPMKGHSHVYWYRQLPEEGLKFMVYLQKENIIDESGMPKERFSAEFPKEGPSILRIQQVVRGDSAAYFCASSPGLLRPSPLHFGNGTRLTVT.